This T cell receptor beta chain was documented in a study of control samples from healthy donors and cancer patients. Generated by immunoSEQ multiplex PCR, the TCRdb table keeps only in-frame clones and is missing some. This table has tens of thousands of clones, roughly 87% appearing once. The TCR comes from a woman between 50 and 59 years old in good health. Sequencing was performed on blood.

The CDR3 DNA reads TGTGCCAGCTCACCGCCGACAGGCCGGGGCCCTAATTCACCCCTCCACTTT. Protein: CASSPPTGRGPNSPLHF. The gene calls are TRBV18 and TRBJ1-6; a possible D gene is TRBD1 (6 bases). This CDR3 has 17 amino acids. Trimming took off 3 bases at V and 6 bases at J, with 18 bases between the two ends. Germline assignment: CDR1 KGHSH and CDR2 LQKENI.